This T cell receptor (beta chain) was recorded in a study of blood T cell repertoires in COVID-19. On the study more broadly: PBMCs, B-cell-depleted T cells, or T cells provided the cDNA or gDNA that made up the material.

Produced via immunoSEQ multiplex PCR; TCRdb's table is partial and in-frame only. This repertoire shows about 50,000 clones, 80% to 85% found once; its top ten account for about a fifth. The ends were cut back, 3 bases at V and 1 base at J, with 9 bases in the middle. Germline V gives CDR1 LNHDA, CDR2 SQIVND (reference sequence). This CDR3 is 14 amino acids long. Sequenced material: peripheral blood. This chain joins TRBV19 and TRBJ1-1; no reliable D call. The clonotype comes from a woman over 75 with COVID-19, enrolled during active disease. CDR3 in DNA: TGTGCCAGTAGTATGAAGGGAGAGAACACTGAAGCTTTCTTT. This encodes CASSMKGENTEAFF.